This T cell receptor beta chain was found in a study of Graves' ophthalmopathy and Graves' hyperthyroidism. Across the study: Before any treatment, peripheral blood was taken at the initial diagnosis.

For repertoire sequencing, the TCR beta CDR3 regions were amplified from RNA transcripts. Second-round multiplex PCR came after first-round RT-PCR with HTBI primers. TCRdb re-derived calls from the multiplex PCR reads in MiXCR, one entry per CDR3 protein. The repertoire includes a few hundred thousand distinct CDR3 sequences, roughly a sixth of them detected once, and roughly 2.4% sits in the top ten. Newly diagnosed hyperthyroidism donors, aged 18 to 65, duration under 2 months. Whole-study findings and limits: Most expanded clonotypes in thyroid above 0.001 frequency also showed up in blood.

This clonotype was counted many times. Its antigen is currently unknown. The receptor was isolated from an adult woman with stable Graves' hyperthyroidism. Input material: peripheral blood.

The CDR3, as DNA: TGTGCCAGCAGTTTTGGGCCGGGGGCCTACGAGCAGTACTTC. As protein: CASSFGPGAYEQYF. The chain uses TRBV28 and TRBJ2-7; maybe TRBD2 (6 bases). With 3 bases removed from V and 2 bases from J, the gap between germline ends came to 11 bases. CDR3 length: 14 amino acids. Germline CDR1 is MDHEN and CDR2 is SYDVKM.